This TCR beta chain came from a study of blood T cells in healthy people across ages. PBMCs numbering at least 6 million were isolated per sample. Study results and caveats: Age advanced and TCR beta diversity per million T cells fell, roughly linearly. Underestimates were what the diversity estimates from one million T cells were considered to be.

Alongside a J-beta primer mix, a sample-barcoded 5' primer served in a second PCR lasting about 7 to 11 cycles. A template-switch adaptor that had 12 random nucleotides put a tag on each cDNA molecule. TCRdb itself ran the 5' RACE reads through MiXCR, one entry per CDR3 protein. The table records 1 million or so distinct CDR3 sequences, 40% to 50% of them present only once. V was clipped by 1 base and J by 6 bases; unmatched bases: 20. The CDR3 runs 19 residues. The V gene's germline CDR1 is SGHAT and CDR2 FQNNGV. About this clonotype itself: The antigen remains undetermined.

The chain recombines TRBV11-2 with TRBJ2-7; 8 nucleotides agree with TRBD1. Specimen: blood. The clonotype comes from a woman aged 55 to 70 in good health. CDR3 residues: CASSLGAPGQGFSRREQYF. CDR3 nucleotides: TGTGCCAGCAGCTTAGGAGCCCCCGGACAGGGCTTTAGCCGACGCGAGCAGTACTTC.